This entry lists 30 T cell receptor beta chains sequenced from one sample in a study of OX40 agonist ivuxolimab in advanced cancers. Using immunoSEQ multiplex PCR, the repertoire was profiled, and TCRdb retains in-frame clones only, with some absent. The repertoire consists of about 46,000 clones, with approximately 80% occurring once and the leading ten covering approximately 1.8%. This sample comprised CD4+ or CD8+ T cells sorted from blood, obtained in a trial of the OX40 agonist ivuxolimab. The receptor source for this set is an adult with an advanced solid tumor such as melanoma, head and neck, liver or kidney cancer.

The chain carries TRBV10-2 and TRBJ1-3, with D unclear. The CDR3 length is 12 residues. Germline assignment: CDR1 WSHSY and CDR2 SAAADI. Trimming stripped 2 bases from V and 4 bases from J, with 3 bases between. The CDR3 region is CASSEQGNTIYF. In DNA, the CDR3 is TGCGCCAGCAGTGAGCAGGGAAACACCATATATTTT.

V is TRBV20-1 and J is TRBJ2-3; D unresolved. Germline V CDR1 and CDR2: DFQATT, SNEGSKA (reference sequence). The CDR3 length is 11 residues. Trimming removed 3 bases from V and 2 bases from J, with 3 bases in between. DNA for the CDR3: TGCAGTGCTAGGGACACAGATACGCAGTATTTT. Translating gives CSARDTDTQYF.

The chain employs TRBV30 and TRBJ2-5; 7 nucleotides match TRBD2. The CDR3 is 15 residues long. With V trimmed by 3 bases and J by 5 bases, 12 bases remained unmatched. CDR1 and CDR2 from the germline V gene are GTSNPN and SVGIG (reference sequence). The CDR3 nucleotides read TGTGCCTGGAGGGGGGGGTTGGGGCGCGGGGAGACCCAGTACTTC. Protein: CAWRGGLGRGETQYF.

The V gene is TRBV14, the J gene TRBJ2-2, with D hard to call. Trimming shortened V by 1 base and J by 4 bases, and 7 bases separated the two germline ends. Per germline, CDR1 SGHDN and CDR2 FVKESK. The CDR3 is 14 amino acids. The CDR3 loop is CASSQVISTGELFF. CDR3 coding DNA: TGTGCCAGCAGCCAAGTTATAAGCACCGGGGAGCTGTTTTTT.

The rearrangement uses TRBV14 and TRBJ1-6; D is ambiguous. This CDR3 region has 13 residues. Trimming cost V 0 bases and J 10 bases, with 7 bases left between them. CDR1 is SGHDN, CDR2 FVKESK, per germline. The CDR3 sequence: CASSQDGESPLHF. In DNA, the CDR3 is TGTGCCAGCAGCCAAGATGGGGAATCACCCCTCCACTTT.

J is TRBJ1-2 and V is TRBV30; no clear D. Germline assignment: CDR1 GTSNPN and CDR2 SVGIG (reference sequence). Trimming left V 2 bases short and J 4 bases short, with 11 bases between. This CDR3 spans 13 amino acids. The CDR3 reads CAWSTPRIYGYTF. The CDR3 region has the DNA TGTGCCTGGAGTACCCCCCGGATCTATGGCTACACCTTC.

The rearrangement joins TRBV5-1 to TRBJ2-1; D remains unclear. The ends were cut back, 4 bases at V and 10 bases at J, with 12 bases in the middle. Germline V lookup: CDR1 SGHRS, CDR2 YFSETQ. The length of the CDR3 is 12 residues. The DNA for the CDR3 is TGCGCCAGCAGCATGTCATGGAAGGAGCAGTTCTTC. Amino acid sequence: CASSMSWKEQFF.

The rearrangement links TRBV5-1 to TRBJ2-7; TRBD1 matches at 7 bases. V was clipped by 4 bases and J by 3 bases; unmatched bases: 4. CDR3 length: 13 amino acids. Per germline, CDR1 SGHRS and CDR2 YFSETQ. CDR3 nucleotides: TGCGCCAGCAGCCGGGACAGCTTCTACGAGCAGTACTTC. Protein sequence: CASSRDSFYEQYF.

Here the CDR3 DNA reads TGTGCCAGCAGTGAAACCCCCCTAGCAGGGGATACGCAGTATTTT. This sequence encodes CASSETPLAGDTQYF. The chain uses TRBV2 and TRBJ2-3; D is perhaps TRBD1 or TRBD2 (5 bases each). Between the trimmed V and J ends, which lost 2 bases and 6 bases, there was a span of 15 bases. Germline assignment: CDR1 SNHLY and CDR2 FYNNEI. CDR3 length: 15 residues.

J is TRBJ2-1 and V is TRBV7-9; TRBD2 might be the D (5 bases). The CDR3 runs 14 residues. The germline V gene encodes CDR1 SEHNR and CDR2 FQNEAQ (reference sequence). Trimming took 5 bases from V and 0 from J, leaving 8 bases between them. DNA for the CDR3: TGTGCCAGCAGCCGGGGTTACTCCTACAATGAGCAGTTCTTC. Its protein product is CASSRGYSYNEQFF. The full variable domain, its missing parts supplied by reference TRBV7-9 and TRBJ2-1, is DTGVSQNPRHKITKRGQNVTFRCDPISEHNRLYWYRQTLGQGPEFLTYFQNEAQLEKSRLLSDRFSAERPKGSFSTLEIQRTEQGDSAMYLCASSRGYSYNEQFFGPGTRLTVL.

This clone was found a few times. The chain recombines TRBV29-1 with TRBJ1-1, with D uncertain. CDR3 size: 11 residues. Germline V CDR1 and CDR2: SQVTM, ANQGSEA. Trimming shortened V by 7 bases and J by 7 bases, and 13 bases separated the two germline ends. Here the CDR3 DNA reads TGCAGCGCCGCCGGACCGCTTGAAGCTTTCTTT. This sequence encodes CSAAGPLEAFF.

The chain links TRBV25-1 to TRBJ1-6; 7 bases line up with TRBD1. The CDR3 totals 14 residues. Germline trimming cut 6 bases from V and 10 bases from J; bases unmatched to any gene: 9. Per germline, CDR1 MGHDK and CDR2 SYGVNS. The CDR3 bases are TGTGCCAGCAGCAAGACAGGGAGGGGCTCACCCCTCCACTTT. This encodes CASSKTGRGSPLHF.

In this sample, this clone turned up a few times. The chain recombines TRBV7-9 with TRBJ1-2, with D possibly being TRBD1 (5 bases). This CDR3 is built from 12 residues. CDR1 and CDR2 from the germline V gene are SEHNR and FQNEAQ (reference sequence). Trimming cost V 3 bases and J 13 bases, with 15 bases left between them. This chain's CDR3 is CASSFGPQGGTF. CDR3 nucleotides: TGTGCCAGCAGCTTTGGACCGCAGGGAGGCACCTTC.

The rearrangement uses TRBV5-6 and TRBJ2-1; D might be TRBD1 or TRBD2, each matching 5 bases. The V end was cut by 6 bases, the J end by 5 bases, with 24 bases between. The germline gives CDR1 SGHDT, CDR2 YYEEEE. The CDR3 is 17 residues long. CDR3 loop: CASTTSEGRSVHNEQFF. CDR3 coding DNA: TGTGCCAGCACCACATCAGAGGGACGTTCGGTCCACAATGAGCAGTTCTTC.

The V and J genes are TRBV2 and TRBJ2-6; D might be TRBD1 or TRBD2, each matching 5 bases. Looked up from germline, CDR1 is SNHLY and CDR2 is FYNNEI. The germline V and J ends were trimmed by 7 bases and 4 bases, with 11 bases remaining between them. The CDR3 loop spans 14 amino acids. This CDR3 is CASMGVGGANVLTF. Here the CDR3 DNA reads TGTGCCAGCATGGGGGTGGGAGGGGCCAACGTCCTGACTTTC.

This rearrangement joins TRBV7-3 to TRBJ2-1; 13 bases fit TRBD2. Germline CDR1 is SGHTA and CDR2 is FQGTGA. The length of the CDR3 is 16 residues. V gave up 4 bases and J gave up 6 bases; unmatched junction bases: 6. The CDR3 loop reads CASSSPGLAGRNEQFF. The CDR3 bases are TGTGCCAGCAGCTCCCCGGGACTAGCGGGGCGCAATGAGCAGTTCTTC.

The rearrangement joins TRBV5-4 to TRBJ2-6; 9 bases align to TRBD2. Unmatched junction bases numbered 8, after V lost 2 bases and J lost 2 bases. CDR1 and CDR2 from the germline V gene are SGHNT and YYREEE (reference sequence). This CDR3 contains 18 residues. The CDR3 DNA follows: TGTGCCAGCAGCTTTGTGGGCGGGGGGGCCCCTGGGGCCAACGTCCTGACTTTC. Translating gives CASSFVGGGAPGANVLTF.

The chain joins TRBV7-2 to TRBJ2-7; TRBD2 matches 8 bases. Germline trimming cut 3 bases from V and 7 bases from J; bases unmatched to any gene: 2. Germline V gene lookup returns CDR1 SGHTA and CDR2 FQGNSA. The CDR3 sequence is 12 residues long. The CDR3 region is CASSLRLAEQYF. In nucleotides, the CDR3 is TGTGCCAGCAGCTTGCGACTAGCGGAGCAGTACTTC.

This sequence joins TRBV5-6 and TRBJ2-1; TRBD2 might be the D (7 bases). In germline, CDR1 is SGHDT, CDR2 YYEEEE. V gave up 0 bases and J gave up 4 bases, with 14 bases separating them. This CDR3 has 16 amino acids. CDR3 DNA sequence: TGTGCCAGCAGCTTGGAAAGGGGGGGAGATTACAATGAGCAGTTCTTC. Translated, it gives CASSLERGGDYNEQFF.

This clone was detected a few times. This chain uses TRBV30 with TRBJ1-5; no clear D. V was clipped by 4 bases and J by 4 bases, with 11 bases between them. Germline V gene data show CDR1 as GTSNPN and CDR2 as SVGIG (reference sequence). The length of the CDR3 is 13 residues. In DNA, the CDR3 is TGTGCCTGGACCAGAGGTGGGAATCAGCCCCAGCATTTT. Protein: CAWTRGGNQPQHF.

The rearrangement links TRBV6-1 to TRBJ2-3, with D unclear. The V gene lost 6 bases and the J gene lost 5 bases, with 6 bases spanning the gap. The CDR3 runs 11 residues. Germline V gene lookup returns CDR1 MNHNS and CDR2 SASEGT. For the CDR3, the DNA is TGTGCCAGCAGACTGAAAGATACGCAGTATTTT. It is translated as CASRLKDTQYF.

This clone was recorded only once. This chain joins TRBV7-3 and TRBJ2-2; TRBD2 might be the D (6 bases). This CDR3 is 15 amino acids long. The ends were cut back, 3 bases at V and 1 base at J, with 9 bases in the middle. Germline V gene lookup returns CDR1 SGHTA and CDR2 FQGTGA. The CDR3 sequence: CASSFQAGNTGELFF. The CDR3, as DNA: TGTGCCAGCAGCTTCCAAGCGGGGAACACCGGGGAGCTGTTTTTT.

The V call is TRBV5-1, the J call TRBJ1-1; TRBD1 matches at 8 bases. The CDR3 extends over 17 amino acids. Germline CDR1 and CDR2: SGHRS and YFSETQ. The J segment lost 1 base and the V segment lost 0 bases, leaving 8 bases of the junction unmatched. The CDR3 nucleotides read TGCGCCAGCAGCTTGGCCCATCTTGGACAGGGGAACACTGAAGCTTTCTTT. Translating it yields CASSLAHLGQGNTEAFF.

The CDR3 here is CASSHRTAKNTEAFF. The DNA of the CDR3 is TGTGCCAGCAGTCACAGGACAGCGAAGAACACTGAAGCTTTCTTT. The chain carries TRBV6-6 and TRBJ1-1, with a weak D call TRBD1 (6 bases). The CDR3 runs to 15 residues. Germline values: CDR1 MNHNY, CDR2 SVGAGI (reference sequence). Between the trimmed V and J ends, which lost 5 bases and 1 base, there was a span of 14 bases.

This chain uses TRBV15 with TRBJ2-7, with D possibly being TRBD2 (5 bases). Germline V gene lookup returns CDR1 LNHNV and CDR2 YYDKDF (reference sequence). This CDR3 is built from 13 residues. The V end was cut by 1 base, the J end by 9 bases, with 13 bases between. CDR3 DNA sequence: TGTGCCACCAGCAGAGCACTAGATCGCGGGCAGTACTTC. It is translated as CATSRALDRGQYF.

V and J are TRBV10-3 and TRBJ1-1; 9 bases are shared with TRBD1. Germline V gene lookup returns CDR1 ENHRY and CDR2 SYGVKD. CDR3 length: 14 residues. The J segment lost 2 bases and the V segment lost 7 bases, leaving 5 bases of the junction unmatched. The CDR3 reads CAIKGQGPNTEAFF. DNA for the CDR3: TGTGCCATCAAGGGACAGGGCCCTAACACTGAAGCTTTCTTT.

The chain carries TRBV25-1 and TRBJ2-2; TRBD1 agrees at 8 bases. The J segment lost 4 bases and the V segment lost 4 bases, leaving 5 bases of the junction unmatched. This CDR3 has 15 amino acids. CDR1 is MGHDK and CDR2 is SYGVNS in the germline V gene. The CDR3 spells CASSGGQATTGELFF. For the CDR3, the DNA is TGTGCCAGCAGTGGGGGACAGGCGACCACCGGGGAGCTGTTTTTT.

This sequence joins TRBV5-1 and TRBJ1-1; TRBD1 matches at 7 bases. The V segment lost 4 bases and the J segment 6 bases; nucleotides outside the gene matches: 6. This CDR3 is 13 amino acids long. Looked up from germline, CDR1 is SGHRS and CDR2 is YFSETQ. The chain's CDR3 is CASSLDRDAEAFF. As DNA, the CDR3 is TGCGCCAGCAGCCTTGACAGGGACGCTGAAGCTTTCTTT.

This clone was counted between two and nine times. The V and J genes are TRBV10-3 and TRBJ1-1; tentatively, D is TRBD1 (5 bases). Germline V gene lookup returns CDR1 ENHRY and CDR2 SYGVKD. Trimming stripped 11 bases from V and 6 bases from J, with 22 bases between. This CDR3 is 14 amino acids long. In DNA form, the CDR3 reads TGTGCCGCCGGTGGGGGATGGTTAAAGCCTGAAGCTTTCTTT. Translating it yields CAAGGGWLKPEAFF.

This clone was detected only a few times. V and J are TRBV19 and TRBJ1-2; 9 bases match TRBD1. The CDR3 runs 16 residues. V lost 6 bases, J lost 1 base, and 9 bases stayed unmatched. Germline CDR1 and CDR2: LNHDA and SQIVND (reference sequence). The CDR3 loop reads CASRFLAGQGNYGYTF. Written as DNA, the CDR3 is TGTGCCAGTAGATTTCTCGCGGGACAGGGTAACTATGGCTACACCTTC.